The source of this T cell receptor (beta chain) is a study of vaccination effects on CD4 cells after COVID-19. Background on the study: Samples gathered post-vaccine arrived a median of 72 days past the second dose. Study-wide results and limits: Both infection-induced and vaccine-induced clones contracted markedly at late post-vaccination timepoints.

CDR1 is LGHNA, CDR2 YSLEER, per germline. CDR3 length: 18 amino acids. V shed 0 bases, J shed 4 bases, and the junction held 11 bases outside the gene matches. Antigen-specific CD4+ T cells were first expanded with viral peptide pools by the ViraFEST assay and only then sequenced. After around ten days in culture, the CD4+ T cells were isolated. Participants were given two doses of BNT162b2 or mRNA-1273 vaccine. Vaccinated recipients, who were negative for nucleocapsid antibodies, had no history of SARS-CoV-2 infection. Each culture well received a few million PBMC. These cells were then cultured in IMDM with 9.5 to 10 IU/ml IL-2 and roughly 10 ug/ml peptides. Generated by immunoSEQ multiplex PCR, the TCRdb table keeps only in-frame clones and is missing some. This sample has fewer than 40,000 clones; roughly 79% occur once, and the top ten carry approximately 2%. With regard to this clone: Its cognate antigen is unknown.

The sequence derives from a human donor who received a COVID-19 vaccine. Some clones in this sample may be carry-over from other donors' samples. This specimen consisted of CD4+ T cells from PBMCs cultured with HCoV-NL63 spike peptides, obtained after COVID-19 vaccination. The rearrangement joins TRBV4-3 to TRBJ2-3; 9 nucleotides agree with TRBD2. The CDR3 DNA follows: TGCGCCAGCAGCCAAGATGGAAGGCGGGGGGGCCCACCAGATACGCAGTATTTT. Protein sequence: CASSQDGRRGGPPDTQYF.